This section outlines one T cell receptor (beta chain) sequence together with its context. As yet, its antigen is unknown. Germline V gene data show CDR1 as MNHEY and CDR2 as SVGAGI. Trimming removed 0 bases at V and 5 bases at J, with 10 bases between. The CDR3 is made up of 14 amino acids. This sample was included in a study of cytomegalovirus exposure and HLA in healthy donors. Overall study results and limits: The study had only CMV serostatus as immune exposure information. Several of the most significant clusters appeared linked to common viral pathogens, based on a later analysis.

Both 60 Vbeta primers and 13 Jbeta primers went into the PCR. The table came from immunoSEQ multiplex PCR; TCRdb's copy has only in-frame clones and leaves some out. The sample includes 90,000 to 110,000 clones, over 9.5% seen only once; the top ten take about a sixth. This TCR was sampled from a man aged 35 to 55 in good health and CMV-seropositive. Sequences were obtained from PBMCs. V and J are TRBV6-5 and TRBJ1-2, with D unclear. The CDR3 DNA reads TGTGCCAGCAGTTACTCAAGTCCTACTTATGGCTACACCTTC. It translates to CASSYSSPTYGYTF.